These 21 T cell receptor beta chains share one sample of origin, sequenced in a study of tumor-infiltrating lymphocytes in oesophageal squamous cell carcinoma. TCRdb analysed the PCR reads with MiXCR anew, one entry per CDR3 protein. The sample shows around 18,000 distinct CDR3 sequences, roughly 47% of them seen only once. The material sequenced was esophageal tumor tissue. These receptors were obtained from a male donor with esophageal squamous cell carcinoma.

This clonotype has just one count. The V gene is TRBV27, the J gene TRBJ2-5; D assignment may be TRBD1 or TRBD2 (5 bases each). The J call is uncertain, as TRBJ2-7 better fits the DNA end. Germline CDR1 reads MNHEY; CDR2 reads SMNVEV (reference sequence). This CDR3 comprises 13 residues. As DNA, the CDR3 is TGTGCCAGCCGGGGAGCAGGGAGAAACGAGCAGTACTTC. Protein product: CASRGAGRNEQYF.

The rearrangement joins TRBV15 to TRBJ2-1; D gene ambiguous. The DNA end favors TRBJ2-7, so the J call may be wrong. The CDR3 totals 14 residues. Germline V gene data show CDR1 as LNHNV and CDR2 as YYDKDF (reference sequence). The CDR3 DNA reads TGTGCCACCAGCAGAGATCAAGCGTTCTACGAGCAGTACTTC. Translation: CATSRDQAFYEQYF.

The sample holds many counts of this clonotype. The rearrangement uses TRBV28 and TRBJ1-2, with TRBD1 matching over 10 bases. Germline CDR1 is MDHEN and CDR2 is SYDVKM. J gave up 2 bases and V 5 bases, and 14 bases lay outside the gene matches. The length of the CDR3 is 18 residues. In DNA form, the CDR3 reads TGTGCCAGCAGTGGGGACAGGGGCGTACTCATACAAAACTATGGCTACACCTTC. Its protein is CASSGDRGVLIQNYGYTF.

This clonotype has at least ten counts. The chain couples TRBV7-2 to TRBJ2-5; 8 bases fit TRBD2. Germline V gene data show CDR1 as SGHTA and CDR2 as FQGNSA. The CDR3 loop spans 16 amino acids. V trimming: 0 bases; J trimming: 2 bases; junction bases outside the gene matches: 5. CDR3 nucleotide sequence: TGTGCCAGCAGCTTAGCGTGGCTAGCGGGTCAAGAGACCCAGTACTTC. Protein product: CASSLAWLAGQETQYF.

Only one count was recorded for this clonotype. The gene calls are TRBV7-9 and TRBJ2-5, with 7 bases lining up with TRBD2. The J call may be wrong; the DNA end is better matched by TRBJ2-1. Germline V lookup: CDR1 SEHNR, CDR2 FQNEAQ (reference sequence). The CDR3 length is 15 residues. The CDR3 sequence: CASSLGRGGVNEQFF. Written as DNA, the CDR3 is TGTGCCAGCAGCTTAGGGCGGGGAGGGGTCAATGAGCAGTTCTTC.

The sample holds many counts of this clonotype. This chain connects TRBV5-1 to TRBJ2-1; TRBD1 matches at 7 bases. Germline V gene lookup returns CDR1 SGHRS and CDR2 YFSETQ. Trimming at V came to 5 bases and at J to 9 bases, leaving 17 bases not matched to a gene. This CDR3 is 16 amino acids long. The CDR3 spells CASRNGETGNGGEQFF. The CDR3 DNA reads TGCGCCAGCAGAAATGGGGAGACAGGGAACGGCGGTGAGCAGTTCTTC. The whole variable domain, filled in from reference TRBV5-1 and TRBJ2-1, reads KAGVTQTPRYLIKTRGQQVTLSCSPISGHRSVSWYQQTPGQGLQFLFEYFSETQRNKGNFPGRFSGRQFSNSRSEMNVSTLELGDSALYLCASRNGETGNGGEQFFGPGTRLTVL.

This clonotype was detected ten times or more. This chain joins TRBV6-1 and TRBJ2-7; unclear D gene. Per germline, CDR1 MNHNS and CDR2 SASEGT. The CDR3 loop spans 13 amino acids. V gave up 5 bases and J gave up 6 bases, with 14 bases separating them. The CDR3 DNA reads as TGTGCCAGCAGTCAACTCTATGATAGCGAGCAGTACTTC. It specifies CASSQLYDSEQYF.

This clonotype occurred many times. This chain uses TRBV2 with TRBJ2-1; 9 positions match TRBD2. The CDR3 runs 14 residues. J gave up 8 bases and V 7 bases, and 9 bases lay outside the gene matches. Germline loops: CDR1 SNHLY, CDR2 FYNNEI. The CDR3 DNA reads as TGTGCCAGCATAGACCCTAGCGGGACCGATGAGCAGTTCTTC. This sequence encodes CASIDPSGTDEQFF. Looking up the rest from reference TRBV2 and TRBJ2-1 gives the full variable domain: EPEVTQTPSHQVTQMGQEVILRCVPISNHLYFYWYRQILGQKVEFLVSFYNNEISEKSEIFDDQFSVERPDGSNFTLKIRSTKLEDSAMYFCASIDPSGTDEQFFGPGTRLTVL.

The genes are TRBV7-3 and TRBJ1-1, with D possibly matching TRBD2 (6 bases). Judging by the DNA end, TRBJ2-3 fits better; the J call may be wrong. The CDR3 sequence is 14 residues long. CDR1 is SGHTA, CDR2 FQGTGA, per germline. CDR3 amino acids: CASSQGLSTDTQYF. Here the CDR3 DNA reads TGTGCCAGCAGCCAAGGACTAAGCACAGATACGCAGTATTTT.

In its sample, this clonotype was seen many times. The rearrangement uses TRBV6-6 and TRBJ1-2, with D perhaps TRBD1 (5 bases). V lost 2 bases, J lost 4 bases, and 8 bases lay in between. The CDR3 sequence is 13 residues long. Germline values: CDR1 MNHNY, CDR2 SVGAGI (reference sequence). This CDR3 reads CASSYQGAYGYTF. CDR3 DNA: TGTGCCAGCAGTTACCAGGGCGCCTATGGCTACACCTTC.

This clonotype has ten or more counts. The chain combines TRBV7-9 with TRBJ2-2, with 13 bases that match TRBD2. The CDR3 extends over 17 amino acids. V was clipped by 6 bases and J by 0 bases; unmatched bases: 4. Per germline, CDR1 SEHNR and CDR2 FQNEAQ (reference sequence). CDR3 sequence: CASRPTSGGANTGELFF. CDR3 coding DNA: TGTGCCAGCAGACCTACTAGCGGGGGGGCGAACACCGGGGAGCTGTTTTTT.

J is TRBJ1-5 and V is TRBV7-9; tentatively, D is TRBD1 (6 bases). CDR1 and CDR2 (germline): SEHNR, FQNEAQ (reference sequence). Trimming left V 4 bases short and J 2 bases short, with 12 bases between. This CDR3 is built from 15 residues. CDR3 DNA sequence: TGTGCCAGCAGCTCCACAGGGTATGGCAATCAGCCCCAGCATTTT. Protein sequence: CASSSTGYGNQPQHF.

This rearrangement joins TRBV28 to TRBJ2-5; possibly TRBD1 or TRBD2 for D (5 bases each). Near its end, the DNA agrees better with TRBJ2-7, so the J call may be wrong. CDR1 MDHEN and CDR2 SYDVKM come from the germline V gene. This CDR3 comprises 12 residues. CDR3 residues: CASGTSMHEQYF. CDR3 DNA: TGTGCCAGTGGGACCTCAATGCACGAGCAGTACTTC.

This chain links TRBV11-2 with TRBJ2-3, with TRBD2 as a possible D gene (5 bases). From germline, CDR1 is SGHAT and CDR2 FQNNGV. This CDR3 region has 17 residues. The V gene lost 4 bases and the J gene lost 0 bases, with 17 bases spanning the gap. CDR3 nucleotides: TGTGCCAGCAGCTCCCTAGGGAGTCGCCCTAGCACAGATACGCAGTATTTT. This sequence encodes CASSSLGSRPSTDTQYF.

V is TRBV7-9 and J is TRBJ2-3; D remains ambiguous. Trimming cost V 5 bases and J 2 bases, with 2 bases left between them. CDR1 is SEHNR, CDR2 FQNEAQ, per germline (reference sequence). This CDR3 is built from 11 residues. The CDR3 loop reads CASSPTDTQYF. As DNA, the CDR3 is TGTGCCAGCAGCCCCACAGATACGCAGTATTTT.

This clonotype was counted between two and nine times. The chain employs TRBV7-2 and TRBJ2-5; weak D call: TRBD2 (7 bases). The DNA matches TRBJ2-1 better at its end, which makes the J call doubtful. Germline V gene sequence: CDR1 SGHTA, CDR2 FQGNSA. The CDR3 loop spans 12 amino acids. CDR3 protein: CASSWGGGSQFF. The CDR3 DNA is TGTGCCAGCAGTTGGGGGGGGGGCTCGCAGTTCTTC.

CDR3 loop: CASAEGGSAQETQYF. The CDR3 DNA sequence: TGTGCCAGCGCCGAGGGGGGATCAGCTCAAGAGACCCAGTACTTC. The chain joins TRBV7-2 to TRBJ2-5, with D perhaps assigned TRBD1 or TRBD2 (6 bases each). Trimming removed 8 bases from V and 2 bases from J, with 18 bases in between. The CDR3 contains 15 residues. The germline V gene has CDR1 SGHTA and CDR2 FQGNSA. Supplemented by reference TRBV7-2 and TRBJ2-5, the full variable domain reads GAGVSQSPSNKVTEKGKDVELRCDPISGHTALYWYRQSLGQGLEFLIYFQGNSAPDKSGLPSDRFSAERTGGSVSTLTIQRTQQEDSAVYLCASAEGGSAQETQYFGPGTRLLVL.

The CDR3 DNA follows: TGTGCCAGCAGCCCGTCCGGGTCCTACAATGAGCAGTTCTTC. Its protein is CASSPSGSYNEQFF. The chain joins TRBV28 to TRBJ2-1; D gene ambiguous. The V gene's germline CDR1 is MDHEN and CDR2 SYDVKM. This CDR3 has 14 residues. The V end was cut by 6 bases, the J end by 1 base, with 10 bases between.

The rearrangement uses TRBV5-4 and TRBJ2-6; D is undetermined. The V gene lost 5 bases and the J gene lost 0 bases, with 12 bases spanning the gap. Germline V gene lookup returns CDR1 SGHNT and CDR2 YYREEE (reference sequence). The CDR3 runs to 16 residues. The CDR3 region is CASSLFQFSGANVLTF. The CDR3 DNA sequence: TGTGCCAGCAGTCTATTTCAGTTCTCTGGGGCCAACGTCCTGACTTTC.

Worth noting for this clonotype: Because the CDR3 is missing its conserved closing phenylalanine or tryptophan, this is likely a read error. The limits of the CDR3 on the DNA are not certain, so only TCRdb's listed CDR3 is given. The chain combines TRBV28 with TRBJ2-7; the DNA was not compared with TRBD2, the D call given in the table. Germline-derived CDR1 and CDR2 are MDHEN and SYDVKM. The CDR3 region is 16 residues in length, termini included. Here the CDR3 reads CASSFQGTNYGYTFGS.

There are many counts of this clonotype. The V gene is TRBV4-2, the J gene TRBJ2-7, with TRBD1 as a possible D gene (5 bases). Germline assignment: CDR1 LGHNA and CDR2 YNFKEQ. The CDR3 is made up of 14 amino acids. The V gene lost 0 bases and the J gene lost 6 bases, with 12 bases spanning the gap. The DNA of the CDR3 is TGTGCCAGCAGCCAAGATAGGGGCAAGGCCGAGCAGTACTTC. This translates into CASSQDRGKAEQYF.